These 27 T cell receptor beta chains were sequenced from one sample in a study of Ad26.COV2.S vaccination and SARS-CoV-2 variants. Measured with immunoSEQ multiplex PCR; TCRdb has only the in-frame clones, and not every one. Of approximately 97,000 clones in the sample, about 78% were seen once. The material sequenced was peripheral blood, taken after recovery from COVID-19. Receptor source: a human donor who had recovered from COVID-19.

This chain joins TRBV7-6 and TRBJ1-2; D is uncertain. Germline CDR1 is SGHVS and CDR2 is FNYEAQ. The CDR3 length is 13 residues. Between the trimmed V and J ends, which lost 2 bases and 3 bases, there was a span of 7 bases. DNA of the CDR3: TGTGCCAGCAGCTTAACGGCCGACTATGGCTACACCTTC. Amino acids: CASSLTADYGYTF. The variable domain in full, completed from reference TRBV7-6 and TRBJ1-2, reads GAGVSQSPRYKVTKRGQDVALRCDPISGHVSLYWYRQALGQGPEFLTYFNYEAQQDKSGLPNDRFSAERPEGSISTLTIQRTEQRDSAMYRCASSLTADYGYTFGSGTRLTVV.

The chain joins TRBV12-3 or TRBV12-4 to TRBJ1-2; D not resolved. The CDR3 is 13 residues long. The V end was cut by 6 bases, the J end by 4 bases, with 12 bases between. DNA for the CDR3: TGTGCCAGCAGCCACGACCCCCTCTATGGCTACACCTTC. As protein: CASSHDPLYGYTF.

This clone has just a few counts. V gene TRBV2 combines with J gene TRBJ1-6; D may be TRBD1 (6 bases). The germline gives CDR1 SNHLY, CDR2 FYNNEI. V was cut by 2 bases and J by 5 bases, with 13 bases left in between. The CDR3 covers 16 residues. CDR3 sequence reads: CASSELAGGNNSPLHF. The DNA of the CDR3 is TGTGCCAGCAGTGAACTCGCGGGGGGCAATAATTCACCCCTCCACTTT. The full variable domain, its missing parts supplied by reference TRBV2 and TRBJ1-6, is EPEVTQTPSHQVTQMGQEVILRCVPISNHLYFYWYRQILGQKVEFLVSFYNNEISEKSEIFDDQFSVERPDGSNFTLKIRSTKLEDSAMYFCASSELAGGNNSPLHFGNGTRLTVT.

This clone is a singleton in its sample. CDR3 in DNA: TGTGCCATCAGTGGGGTGGGAGGCTACACCTTC. Protein product: CAISGVGGYTF. The rearrangement joins TRBV10-3 to TRBJ1-2; D is unresolved. This CDR3 comprises 11 residues. The V gene lost 4 bases and the J gene lost 8 bases, with 8 bases spanning the gap. CDR1 ENHRY and CDR2 SYGVKD come from the germline V gene.

CDR3 amino acids: CASSTGYGYTF. The CDR3 coding sequence is TGTGCCAGCAGTACGGGCTATGGCTACACCTTC. The gene calls are TRBV28 and TRBJ1-2; D unresolved. The V gene's germline CDR1 is MDHEN and CDR2 SYDVKM. The CDR3 runs to 11 residues. V was trimmed by 5 bases and J by 4 bases, leaving 5 bases between them.

The chain employs TRBV6-5 and TRBJ1-1; TRBD1 is a possible D gene (5 bases). Trimming left V 7 bases short and J 0 bases short, with 12 bases between. Germline loops: CDR1 MNHEY, CDR2 SVGAGI. The CDR3 contains 14 residues. The CDR3 reads CASTSTDVNTEAFF. The CDR3 nucleotides read TGTGCCAGCACCTCGACAGACGTGAACACTGAAGCTTTCTTT.

The chain employs TRBV2 and TRBJ2-6; D remains ambiguous. V was shortened by 8 bases and J by 4 bases, with 6 bases between the two germline ends. This CDR3 has 12 amino acids. CDR1 and CDR2 from the germline V gene are SNHLY and FYNNEI. Here the CDR3 reads CASRSGANVLTF. The CDR3 DNA reads as TGTGCCAGCCGCAGCGGGGCCAACGTCCTGACTTTC.

Regarding this clone: The sample carries other DNA sequences with the same CDR3. The chain has TRBV5-1 and TRBJ2-3; D is unresolved. CDR3 length equals 14 residues. V shed 4 bases and J shed 2 bases, with 11 bases lying between them. Germline CDR1 is SGHRS and CDR2 is YFSETQ. CDR3 loop: CASSLDSSTDTQYF. In DNA, the CDR3 is TGCGCCAGCAGCCTTGACTCTTCCACAGATACGCAGTATTTT.

This clone was recorded once. The chain carries TRBV9 and TRBJ2-3, with 8 bases lining up with TRBD2. The germline CDR1 and CDR2 sequences are SGDLS and YYNGEE. The CDR3 runs to 16 residues. The V gene end was trimmed by 0 bases and the J gene end by 1 base; junction bases not matched to a gene: 4. CDR3 coding DNA: TGTGCCAGCAGCGTAGATCCGCGGGGGGGCACAGATACGCAGTATTTT. Protein: CASSVDPRGGTDTQYF. The full variable domain, with the rest looked up from reference TRBV9 and TRBJ2-3, is DSGVTQTPKHLITATGQRVTLRCSPRSGDLSVYWYQQSLDQGLQFLIQYYNGEERAKGNILERFSAQQFPDLHSELNLSSLELGDSALYFCASSVDPRGGTDTQYFGPGTRLTVL.

The chain couples TRBV5-3 to TRBJ2-7, with D uncertain. TRBV5-3 is an ORF, and what it does is uncertain. The CDR3 consists of 19 residues. V was cut by 0 bases and J by 4 bases, with 26 bases left in between. The chain's CDR3 is CARSLGATALDIHRYEQYF. CDR3 DNA sequence: TGTGCCAGAAGCTTGGGGGCAACAGCTCTGGATATCCACAGATACGAGCAGTACTTC.

This chain joins TRBV7-9 and TRBJ1-2; the match to TRBD1 covers 9 bases. Trimming at V came to 1 base and at J to 6 bases, leaving 0 bases not matched to a gene. Looked up from germline, CDR1 is SEHNR and CDR2 is FQNEAQ (reference sequence). This CDR3 is 13 amino acids long. CDR3 loop: CASSLGQGDGYTF. CDR3 in DNA: TGTGCCAGCAGCTTAGGACAGGGGGATGGCTACACCTTC. Combining the CDR3 with reference TRBV7-9 and TRBJ1-2 gives the whole variable domain DTGVSQNPRHKITKRGQNVTFRCDPISEHNRLYWYRQTLGQGPEFLTYFQNEAQLEKSRLLSDRFSAERPKGSFSTLEIQRTEQGDSAMYLCASSLGQGDGYTFGSGTRLTVV.

The chain recombines TRBV20-1 with TRBJ1-2, with a possible D match to TRBD1 (6 bases). This CDR3 comprises 10 residues. In germline, CDR1 is DFQATT, CDR2 SNEGSKA (reference sequence). Trimming stripped 6 bases from V and 13 bases from J, with 15 bases between. The DNA of the CDR3 is TGCAGTGCGTTACAGGGTATTTTCACCTTC. This codes for CSALQGIFTF.

The rearrangement joins TRBV19 to TRBJ2-3, with 8 bases that match TRBD1. The CDR3 is 16 amino acids. J lost 2 bases, V lost 4 bases, and 8 bases had no gene match. Germline lookup yields CDR1 LNHDA and CDR2 SQIVND (reference sequence). Here the CDR3 reads CASSKSGTGDTDTQYF. In nucleotides, the CDR3 is TGTGCCAGTAGTAAATCCGGGACAGGAGACACAGATACGCAGTATTTT.

The chain combines TRBV6-4 with TRBJ2-3; 9 bases match TRBD2. J was trimmed by 1 base and V by 3 bases; bases with no gene match: 5. In germline, CDR1 is MRHNA, CDR2 SNTAGT. The CDR3 length is 16 residues. The CDR3 is CASSERERGGTDTQYF. The CDR3 coding sequence is TGTGCCAGCAGTGAAAGAGAGCGGGGGGGCACAGATACGCAGTATTTT.

V is TRBV2 and J is TRBJ1-2; 9 nucleotides line up with TRBD1. V shed 6 bases and J 3 bases; nucleotides not matched to a gene: 5. The CDR3 covers 14 residues. Germline CDR1 and CDR2: SNHLY and FYNNEI. CDR3 nucleotide sequence: TGTGCCAGCAGCGGACAGGGGTCGGACTATGGCTACACCTTC. This sequence encodes CASSGQGSDYGYTF. Supplemented by reference TRBV2 and TRBJ1-2, the full variable domain reads EPEVTQTPSHQVTQMGQEVILRCVPISNHLYFYWYRQILGQKVEFLVSFYNNEISEKSEIFDDQFSVERPDGSNFTLKIRSTKLEDSAMYFCASSGQGSDYGYTFGSGTRLTVV.

In DNA, the CDR3 is TGTGCCAGCAGCCTTGGGACGGTCTACGAGCAGTACTTC. It yields the protein CASSLGTVYEQYF. The gene calls are TRBV14 and TRBJ2-7; D is perhaps TRBD1 or TRBD2 (5 bases each). Germline CDR1 is SGHDN and CDR2 is FVKESK. CDR3 length: 13 residues. V was shortened by 4 bases and J by 3 bases, with 10 bases between the two germline ends.

The rearrangement joins TRBV7-9 to TRBJ1-5; possibly TRBD1 for D (5 bases). Germline V lookup: CDR1 SEHNR, CDR2 FQNEAQ (reference sequence). The V end was cut by 7 bases, the J end by 4 bases, with 14 bases between. CDR3 length equals 14 residues. The DNA of the CDR3 is TGTGCCAGCACCTTGGGGGGAGAGAATCAGCCCCAGCATTTT. Protein: CASTLGGENQPQHF.

The genes are TRBV27 and TRBJ2-7; 8 positions match TRBD2. This CDR3 contains 17 residues. Germline CDR1 MNHEY, CDR2 SMNVEV (reference sequence). After removal of 3 bases from V and 0 bases from J, the junction contained 10 bases not matched to a gene. The CDR3 region has the DNA TGTGCCAGCAGTTTTTTATTAGCGGGGAGTAACTCCTACGAGCAGTACTTC. It is translated as CASSFLLAGSNSYEQYF.

The chain uses TRBV7-2 and TRBJ1-1; possible D gene TRBD1, 5 bases. The germline CDR1 and CDR2 sequences are SGHTA and FQGNSA. Trimming took off 6 bases at V and 6 bases at J, with 17 bases between the two ends. The CDR3 loop spans 14 amino acids. CDR3 bases: TGTGCCAGCAGACTAGCGACTGGGACTGCTGAAGCTTTCTTT. Translation gives CASRLATGTAEAFF.

This chain joins TRBV7-2 and TRBJ1-5; 7 bases fit TRBD1. The length of the CDR3 is 18 residues. Losses at the gene ends were 5 bases for V and 0 bases for J; bases not matched to a gene: 13. The germline V gene encodes CDR1 SGHTA and CDR2 FQGNSA. The CDR3 is CASSPSRDSLLSNQPQHF. Written as DNA, the CDR3 is TGTGCCAGCAGCCCGTCCCGGGACAGCCTCCTTAGCAATCAGCCCCAGCATTTT.

This chain links TRBV12-3 or TRBV12-4 with TRBJ1-2, with D uncertain. Deletions cut 2 bases from V and 7 bases from J, with 8 bases between. This CDR3 spans 12 amino acids. The CDR3 protein is CASSLYQVGYTF. The CDR3, as DNA: TGTGCCAGCAGTTTATATCAAGTTGGCTACACCTTC.

J is TRBJ2-1 and V is TRBV7-3, with 10 bases lining up with TRBD2. CDR1 and CDR2 (germline): SGHTA, FQGTGA. The length of the CDR3 is 15 residues. The V segment lost 3 bases and the J segment 2 bases; nucleotides outside the gene matches: 1. The CDR3 nucleotides are TGTGCCAGCAGCTTTAGCGGGGGGCCCTACAATGAGCAGTTCTTC. It translates to CASSFSGGPYNEQFF.

The chain joins TRBV5-1 to TRBJ1-1; no clear D. The CDR3 length is 14 residues. Germline V gene lookup returns CDR1 SGHRS and CDR2 YFSETQ. Trimming pared 4 bases from V and 3 bases from J, leaving 13 bases between. The CDR3, as DNA: TGCGCCAGCAGCGGACCCCCTTCGGACACTGAAGCTTTCTTT. It encodes CASSGPPSDTEAFF.

This clone was recorded a few times. The V and J genes are TRBV6-5 and TRBJ1-3, with D possibly TRBD1 on 5 matching bases. Trimming pared 0 bases from V and 4 bases from J, leaving 13 bases between. This CDR3 spans 16 amino acids. Germline loops: CDR1 MNHEY, CDR2 SVGAGI. CDR3: CASSYSNQGNGNTIYF. CDR3 sequence (DNA): TGTGCCAGCAGTTACTCGAATCAGGGAAACGGAAACACCATATATTTT.

The rearrangement uses TRBV7-2 and TRBJ1-1, with D possibly matching TRBD1 (5 bases). The CDR3 sequence is 16 residues long. V was shortened by 1 base and J by 1 base, with 13 bases between the two germline ends. Per the germline V gene, CDR1 is SGHTA and CDR2 is FQGNSA. The CDR3 here is CASSLGMGGRNTEAFF. The CDR3, as DNA: TGTGCCAGCAGCTTAGGTATGGGGGGTCGGAACACTGAAGCTTTCTTT.

This clone has a handful of counts. This chain joins TRBV4-3 and TRBJ1-5; no reliable D call. Per the germline V gene, CDR1 is LGHNA and CDR2 is YSLEER. The ends were cut back, 2 bases at V and 5 bases at J, with 7 bases in the middle. This CDR3 is built from 13 residues. The CDR3 region has the DNA TGCGCCAGCAGCCAACGGGCGGATCAGCCCCAGCATTTT. Translated: CASSQRADQPQHF.

The CDR3 region is CASSQGDSTEAFF. CDR3 DNA sequence: TGCGCCAGCAGCCAAGGGGACAGCACTGAAGCTTTCTTT. The chain couples TRBV4-1 to TRBJ1-1; TRBD1 matches at 7 bases. The CDR3 loop spans 13 amino acids. The germline V gene encodes CDR1 MGHRA and CDR2 YSYEKL. Trimming cost V 1 base and J 4 bases; bases outside gene matches: 0.